The 22 T cell receptor beta chains below come from one sample, sequenced in a study of cytomegalovirus exposure and HLA in healthy donors. The PCR made use of 60 Vbeta and 13 Jbeta primers. The data were produced by immunoSEQ multiplex PCR, yet TCRdb's version contains in-frame clones alone and is incomplete. This table has over 150,000 clones, around 83% appearing once. Sequenced input: PBMCs. Receptors were obtained from a girl aged 2 to 10 in good health and CMV-seropositive.

This sequence joins TRBV15 and TRBJ2-1; maybe TRBD2 (5 bases). The CDR3 is made up of 17 amino acids. The germline V gene encodes CDR1 LNHNV and CDR2 YYDKDF (reference sequence). Deletions cut 0 bases from V and 0 bases from J, with 12 bases between. The CDR3 coding sequence is TGTGCCACCAGCAGAGAACTACTAGGGAGCTCCTACAATGAGCAGTTCTTC. Translating it yields CATSRELLGSSYNEQFF.

This chain connects TRBV6-1 to TRBJ1-2; TRBD1 matches 7 bases. V lost 4 bases to trimming and J lost 8 bases; unmatched junction nucleotides: 7. This CDR3 has 13 amino acids. The germline V gene encodes CDR1 MNHNS and CDR2 SASEGT. CDR3 bases: TGTGCCAGCAGTGCCGACAGGGTAGGGGGCTACACCTTC. It translates to CASSADRVGGYTF.

The table lists this clone with a count of one. The genes are TRBV9 and TRBJ1-6, with 7 positions matching TRBD1. V gave up 2 bases and J gave up 4 bases; unmatched junction bases: 3. From germline, CDR1 is SGDLS and CDR2 YYNGEE. This CDR3 comprises 15 residues. The CDR3 loop reads CASSVTGAYNSPLHF. The CDR3 nucleotides read TGTGCCAGCAGCGTTACAGGGGCGTATAATTCACCCCTCCACTTT.

This chain connects TRBV30 to TRBJ2-2, with a possible D match to TRBD1 (5 bases). V was trimmed by 4 bases and J by 0 bases, leaving 9 bases between them. This CDR3 region has 14 residues. Germline lookup yields CDR1 GTSNPN and CDR2 SVGIG (reference sequence). The CDR3 DNA sequence: TGTGCCTGGATAGGGGCAGCGAACACCGGGGAGCTGTTTTTT. Translating it yields CAWIGAANTGELFF.

The chain combines TRBV27 with TRBJ1-3; unclear D gene. The germline gives CDR1 MNHEY, CDR2 SMNVEV (reference sequence). Trimming shortened V by 5 bases and J by 0 bases, and 5 bases separated the two germline ends. This CDR3 contains 13 residues. The CDR3 DNA is TGTGCCAGCAGTCCCAACTCTGGAAACACCATATATTTT. Translation gives CASSPNSGNTIYF.

This sequence joins TRBV2 and TRBJ1-2; no firm D call. CDR1 SNHLY and CDR2 FYNNEI come from the germline V gene. The ends were cut back, 3 bases at V and 4 bases at J, with 3 bases in the middle. The CDR3 covers 11 residues. CDR3 sequence: CASSEAYGYTF. The CDR3 nucleotides are TGTGCCAGCAGTGAGGCCTATGGCTACACCTTC.

The table lists this clone with a count of one. The chain uses TRBV4-1 and TRBJ1-2, with a weak D call TRBD1 (5 bases). Trimming left V 2 bases short and J 6 bases short, with 19 bases between. CDR3 length equals 16 residues. Germline V gene sequence: CDR1 MGHRA, CDR2 YSYEKL. DNA for the CDR3: TGCGCCAGCAGCCAATGGTTCCTCAGGGTGGTCGATGGCTACACCTTC. Protein: CASSQWFLRVVDGYTF.

The rearrangement uses TRBV7-2 and TRBJ1-5; 7 positions match TRBD1. The CDR3 sequence is 16 residues long. V was pared by 4 bases and J by 0 bases, with 6 bases of the junction left unmatched. Germline values: CDR1 SGHTA, CDR2 FQGNSA. CDR3 sequence reads: CASSSRTGYSNQPQHF. The CDR3 DNA sequence: TGTGCCAGCAGCTCAAGGACAGGCTATAGCAATCAGCCCCAGCATTTT.

The rearrangement uses TRBV6-1 and TRBJ1-2, with a weak D call TRBD1 (5 bases). This CDR3 is 14 amino acids long. The germline gives CDR1 MNHNS, CDR2 SASEGT. Trimming removed 0 bases from V and 3 bases from J, with 8 bases in between. The CDR3 is CASSEAWGDYGYTF. CDR3 nucleotide sequence: TGTGCCAGCAGTGAAGCTTGGGGGGACTATGGCTACACCTTC.

The V gene is TRBV11-3, the J gene TRBJ2-3, with 9 bases fitting TRBD1. This CDR3 has 15 residues. V lost 9 bases and J lost 1; bases outside the gene matches: 8. Germline V CDR1 and CDR2: SGHNT, YENEEA. DNA for the CDR3: TGTGCCAGGAGGAAACAGGGGGCTGGCACAGATACGCAGTATTTT. Amino acids: CARRKQGAGTDTQYF.

The rearrangement uses TRBV25-1 and TRBJ2-4, with D possibly matching TRBD2 (5 bases). Germline V gene lookup returns CDR1 MGHDK and CDR2 SYGVNS. Deletions cut 4 bases from V and 6 bases from J, with 22 bases between. The CDR3 sequence is 17 residues long. The CDR3 region has the DNA TGTGCCAGCAGTGCCATGGGAGTGGGCAGAAGCTCAAACATTCAGTACTTC. Its translation: CASSAMGVGRSSNIQYF.

The chain carries TRBV13 and TRBJ2-7; tentatively, D is TRBD1 (6 bases). Germline CDR1 is PRHDT and CDR2 is FYEKMQ (reference sequence). V gave up 5 bases and J gave up 4 bases, with 9 bases separating them. The CDR3 contains 12 residues. This CDR3 reads CASSEDRYEQYF. The CDR3 nucleotides are TGTGCCAGCAGCGAAGACAGGTACGAGCAGTACTTC.

The rearrangement links TRBV19 to TRBJ2-1, with 9 bases aligning to TRBD1. The V gene end was trimmed by 5 bases and the J gene end by 2 bases; junction bases not matched to a gene: 7. The CDR3 has 16 amino acids. CDR1 and CDR2 (germline): LNHDA, SQIVND (reference sequence). The CDR3: CASSPWTGATYNEQFF. In nucleotides, the CDR3 is TGTGCCAGTAGTCCTTGGACAGGGGCGACCTACAATGAGCAGTTCTTC.

The chain joins TRBV5-1 to TRBJ2-3, with 9 nucleotides matching TRBD2. V shed 4 bases and J 2 bases; nucleotides not matched to a gene: 2. The germline gives CDR1 SGHRS, CDR2 YFSETQ. The CDR3 has 14 residues. The CDR3 bases are TGCGCCAGCAGCCGACTAGCGGACACAGATACGCAGTATTTT. The encoded protein is CASSRLADTDTQYF.

The J gene is TRBJ2-5, the V gene TRBV2; D is perhaps TRBD1 (6 bases). Trimming pared 5 bases from V and 7 bases from J, leaving 14 bases between. The CDR3 is 13 residues long. CDR1 SNHLY and CDR2 FYNNEI come from the germline V gene. CDR3 nucleotide sequence: TGTGCCAGCAGTCCAACAGGGAGTGGGACCCAGTACTTC. It encodes CASSPTGSGTQYF.

This chain joins TRBV12-5 and TRBJ2-1; D is ambiguous. Germline assignment: CDR1 LGHNT and CDR2 FRNRAP. V lost 5 bases, J lost 8 bases, and 13 bases lay in between. The CDR3 covers 13 residues. As DNA, the CDR3 is TGTGCTAGTGGTCCGGCTTTACGGGATGAGCAGTTCTTC. Amino acids: CASGPALRDEQFF.

V and J are TRBV6-5 and TRBJ1-2; 7 positions agree with TRBD1. The trim removed 6 bases at V and 7 bases at J, leaving 8 bases unmatched. CDR1 and CDR2 (germline): MNHEY, SVGAGI. The CDR3 covers 13 residues. CDR3 residues: CASSPDRERGYTF. The CDR3, as DNA: TGTGCCAGCAGCCCCGACAGGGAGCGTGGCTACACCTTC.

This chain connects TRBV7-9 to TRBJ2-3; D is unresolved. V was shortened by 3 bases and J by 0 bases, with 10 bases between the two germline ends. The CDR3 is 15 amino acids. Germline V gene sequence: CDR1 SEHNR, CDR2 FQNEAQ (reference sequence). The CDR3 loop reads CASSLMSTSTDTQYF. As DNA, the CDR3 is TGTGCCAGCAGCTTGATGTCTACTAGCACAGATACGCAGTATTTT.

The V and J genes are TRBV21-1 and TRBJ1-4; the table's D gene call, TRBD1, was not cross checked with the DNA. TRBV21-1 is flagged as a pseudogene. CDR3 length: 15 amino acids. CDR3 DNA: TGTGCCAGCAGCACGTGGACAGGGTGGGGGGAAAAACTGTTTTTT. Translated: CASSTWTGWGEKLFF.

The chain joins TRBV28 to TRBJ2-3; D is possibly TRBD1 (5 bases). Per the germline V gene, CDR1 is MDHEN and CDR2 is SYDVKM. CDR3 size: 15 residues. V was cut by 10 bases and J by 0 bases, with 17 bases left in between. For the CDR3, the DNA is TGTGCCACCATCCTAGTAGGGGCTAGCACAGATACGCAGTATTTT. Translated, it gives CATILVGASTDTQYF.

This clone was counted a few times. The rearrangement joins TRBV25-1 to TRBJ2-7; weak D call: TRBD1 (5 bases). CDR3 length equals 12 residues. CDR1 is MGHDK, CDR2 SYGVNS, per germline. V was pared by 7 bases and J by 5 bases, with 12 bases between. The CDR3 sequence: CASMRQGNEQYF. The CDR3 DNA follows: TGTGCCAGCATGCGGCAGGGTAACGAGCAGTACTTC.

The chain couples TRBV4-1 to TRBJ2-1; tentative D call: TRBD2 (6 bases). Germline CDR1 is MGHRA and CDR2 is YSYEKL. Trimming removed 0 bases at V and 3 bases at J, with 9 bases between. The CDR3 spans 15 residues. This CDR3 is CASSQDGLNYNEQFF. DNA of the CDR3: TGCGCCAGCAGCCAAGATGGACTAAACTACAATGAGCAGTTCTTC.